The 30 T cell receptor beta chains in this list originate from one sample, sequenced in a study of long-term antiretroviral therapy in people with HIV (dated 2022 in TCRdb). The immunoSEQ hsTCRB v3.0 assay was used at survey level resolution for TRB variable region sequencing. In its TCRdb copy, this immuneACCESS table keeps in-frame sequences only and misses some clones. Where compared with another copy, unresolved V genes explain less than half of these, and the others have no known cause. This sample is represented by about 38,000 clones; roughly 80% of them were singletons. The ten largest make up roughly 5% of the sample. The specimen was unsorted PBMCs, collected 1.5 years after starting antiretroviral therapy. Receptor source: a man between 18 and 29 years old with HIV.

The chain uses TRBV27 and TRBJ2-7, with TRBD2 matching over 14 bases. This CDR3 comprises 14 residues. The V gene's germline CDR1 is MNHEY and CDR2 SMNVEV (reference sequence). V trimming: 5 bases; J trimming: 6 bases; junction bases outside the gene matches: 3. The CDR3 sequence: CASSPGLAGGEQYF. CDR3 DNA: TGTGCCAGCAGTCCCGGACTAGCGGGAGGCGAGCAGTACTTC.

This chain's CDR3 is CASSFTQNTEAFF. In nucleotides, the CDR3 is TGTGCCAGCAGTTTTACCCAGAACACTGAAGCTTTCTTT. The chain uses TRBV27 and TRBJ1-1; D gene ambiguous. This CDR3 comprises 13 residues. Germline V gene sequence: CDR1 MNHEY, CDR2 SMNVEV (reference sequence). The ends were cut back, 3 bases at V and 1 base at J, with 6 bases in the middle.

As DNA, the CDR3 is TGTGCCAGCAGCTTATACTGGACGTCAGGCTACAATGAGCAGTTCTTC. This codes for CASSLYWTSGYNEQFF. V gene TRBV11-2 combines with J gene TRBJ2-1; D remains ambiguous. The CDR3 is made up of 16 amino acids. Trimming took 2 bases from V and 3 from J, leaving 14 bases between them. Germline CDR1 and CDR2: SGHAT and FQNNGV.

A remark on this clone: The sample holds other DNA sequences that translate to the same CDR3. J is TRBJ1-4 and V is TRBV19; no clear D gene. Germline V CDR1 and CDR2: LNHDA, SQIVND (reference sequence). With 3 bases removed from V and 0 bases from J, the gap between germline ends came to 5 bases. This CDR3 region has 14 residues. The CDR3 here is CASSIPATNEKLFF. The CDR3 nucleotides read TGTGCCAGTAGTATCCCCGCAACTAATGAAAAACTGTTTTTT.

This sequence joins TRBV7-9 and TRBJ2-5, with 9 positions matching TRBD2. Unmatched junction bases numbered 6, after V lost 6 bases and J lost 4 bases. The length of the CDR3 is 14 residues. Germline V CDR1 and CDR2: SEHNR, FQNEAQ (reference sequence). CDR3 region: CASRAGGPRETQYF. CDR3 bases: TGTGCCAGCAGGGCGGGAGGGCCACGAGAGACCCAGTACTTC.

Only one count was recorded for this clone. The rearrangement links TRBV13 to TRBJ1-4; D uncertain. Germline-derived CDR1 and CDR2 are PRHDT and FYEKMQ (reference sequence). The V end was cut by 5 bases, the J end by 5 bases, with 15 bases between. The CDR3 runs to 15 residues. The CDR3 region is CASSPNEGKNEKLFF. The CDR3 DNA follows: TGTGCCAGCAGCCCAAACGAGGGAAAGAATGAAAAACTGTTTTTT. The variable domain in full, completed from reference TRBV13 and TRBJ1-4, reads AAGVIQSPRHLIKEKRETATLKCYPIPRHDTVYWYQQGPGQDPQFLISFYEKMQSDKGSIPDRFSAQQFSDYHSELNMSSLELGDSALYFCASSPNEGKNEKLFFGSGTQLSVL.

The chain is built from TRBV27 and TRBJ2-7; D is unresolved. The CDR3 has 15 residues. Germline lookup yields CDR1 MNHEY and CDR2 SMNVEV (reference sequence). V was cut by 4 bases and J by 3 bases, with 16 bases left in between. DNA of the CDR3: TGTGCCAGCAGTTCCCTCGTTAGCCATGGCTACGAGCAGTACTTC. Translation: CASSSLVSHGYEQYF.

The chain carries TRBV6-1 and TRBJ2-7; D unresolved. The CDR3 sequence is 14 residues long. Trimming pared 2 bases from V and 6 bases from J, leaving 14 bases between. The V gene's germline CDR1 is MNHNS and CDR2 SASEGT. CDR3 loop: CASSERSSLLEQYF. CDR3 in DNA: TGTGCCAGCAGTGAAAGGTCCAGTCTACTCGAGCAGTACTTC.

The chain employs TRBV5-5 and TRBJ2-7; tentative D call: TRBD1 (6 bases). V lost 0 bases and J lost 1, with 11 bases in between. Germline V lookup: CDR1 SGHKS, CDR2 YYEKEE (reference sequence). The CDR3 loop spans 15 amino acids. CDR3 in amino acids: CASSLEWGLSYEQYF. The CDR3 region has the DNA TGTGCCAGCAGCTTGGAATGGGGGCTGTCCTACGAGCAGTACTTC. The full variable domain, with the rest looked up from reference TRBV5-5 and TRBJ2-7, is DAGVTQSPTHLIKTRGQQVTLRCSPISGHKSVSWYQQVLGQGPQFIFQYYEKEERGRGNFPDRFSARQFPNYSSELNVNALLLGDSALYLCASSLEWGLSYEQYFGPGTRLTVT.

This sequence joins TRBV7-9 and TRBJ1-1; 9 bases match TRBD1. The germline V gene has CDR1 SEHNR and CDR2 FQNEAQ (reference sequence). J was trimmed by 9 bases and V by 6 bases; bases with no gene match: 17. The CDR3 has 16 residues. The CDR3 loop is CASSFPNRQGGYKAFF. CDR3 bases: TGTGCCAGCAGTTTCCCCAACCGACAGGGGGGGTATAAAGCTTTCTTT. The whole variable domain, remainder taken from reference TRBV7-9 and TRBJ1-1, is DTGVSQNPRHKITKRGQNVTFRCDPISEHNRLYWYRQTLGQGPEFLTYFQNEAQLEKSRLLSDRFSAERPKGSFSTLEIQRTEQGDSAMYLCASSFPNRQGGYKAFFGQGTRLTVV.

There are a few counts of this clone. The V and J genes are TRBV6-6 and TRBJ2-7, with D perhaps TRBD2 (5 bases). The V and J ends lost 7 bases and 7 bases respectively, with 23 bases between them. CDR1 and CDR2 from the germline V gene are MNHNY and SVGAGI (reference sequence). The CDR3 totals 15 residues. The CDR3 bases are TGTGCCAGCACTAGAGAGGGAGCTCGAGCTGGGGAGCAGTACTTC. This encodes CASTREGARAGEQYF.

The chain employs TRBV28 and TRBJ2-7; D uncertain. This CDR3 region has 13 residues. Trimming shortened V by 8 bases and J by 0 bases, and 11 bases separated the two germline ends. Germline V gene lookup returns CDR1 MDHEN and CDR2 SYDVKM. The CDR3 DNA is TGTGCCAGCCTAACAGTCAGCTCCTACGAGCAGTACTTC. Translation: CASLTVSSYEQYF.

The rearrangement uses TRBV19 and TRBJ1-4, with D possibly being TRBD1 (6 bases). CDR3 size: 14 residues. The V end was cut by 8 bases, the J end by 5 bases, with 15 bases between. The germline V gene encodes CDR1 LNHDA and CDR2 SQIVND (reference sequence). In DNA, the CDR3 is TGTGCCAGTCACGTCGGGGGCATAAATGAAAAACTGTTTTTT. Encoded protein: CASHVGGINEKLFF.

This clone was seen a handful of times. The chain links TRBV27 to TRBJ2-7; no clear D gene. CDR3 size: 13 residues. V was cut by 3 bases and J by 0 bases, with 6 bases left in between. The V gene's germline CDR1 is MNHEY and CDR2 SMNVEV (reference sequence). The CDR3 loop reads CASSLVVSYEQYF. CDR3 DNA: TGTGCCAGCAGTTTGGTGGTCTCCTACGAGCAGTACTTC.

The table lists this clone with a count of one. The chain is built from TRBV5-1 and TRBJ2-1; 8 nucleotides match TRBD2. With 1 base clipped from V and 6 bases from J, the junction kept 12 bases outside the gene matches. The CDR3 is 17 residues long. Germline lookup yields CDR1 SGHRS and CDR2 YFSETQ. The CDR3, as DNA: TGCGCCAGCAGCTTGTATTCGTTAATAGCGGGATCCAATGAGCAGTTCTTC. Translating it yields CASSLYSLIAGSNEQFF.

The V and J genes are TRBV28 and TRBJ2-3, with 9 bases lining up with TRBD2. Trimming at V came to 2 bases and at J to 4 bases, leaving 7 bases not matched to a gene. CDR3 length equals 16 residues. The germline V gene has CDR1 MDHEN and CDR2 SYDVKM. The DNA of the CDR3 is TGTGCCAGCAGTTTACGGCGGGAGGGCCAGGCAGATACGCAGTATTTT. Encoded protein: CASSLRREGQADTQYF.

V is TRBV10-3 and J is TRBJ2-7, with D perhaps TRBD1 (5 bases). This CDR3 comprises 16 residues. CDR1 and CDR2 from the germline V gene are ENHRY and SYGVKD. V was trimmed by 6 bases and J by 0 bases, leaving 18 bases between them. This CDR3 is CAISHAQGSFSYEQYF. In DNA, the CDR3 is TGTGCCATCAGCCACGCGCAGGGATCCTTCTCCTACGAGCAGTACTTC.

A note on this clone: A read error may produce the germline difference seen at one junction end. The rearrangement uses TRBV9 and TRBJ2-1; 10 bases line up with TRBD2. CDR1 and CDR2 (germline): SGDLS, YYNGEE. The CDR3 loop spans 15 amino acids. The CDR3 coding sequence is TGTGCCAGCAGCCCTCGGACTAGCGGCAGGGGTGAGGAGTTCTTC. It translates to CASSPRTSGRGEEFF.

J is TRBJ2-5 and V is TRBV2; TRBD1 matches 7 bases. The CDR3 consists of 13 residues. Looked up from germline, CDR1 is SNHLY and CDR2 is FYNNEI. V dropped 6 bases and J dropped 2; count of bases not matched to a gene: 3. The CDR3 here is CASRAGGQETQYF. The CDR3, as DNA: TGTGCCAGCAGGGCAGGGGGACAAGAGACCCAGTACTTC.

J is TRBJ1-1 and V is TRBV19, with D unresolved. Trimming removed 3 bases at V and 1 base at J, with 6 bases between. In germline, CDR1 is LNHDA, CDR2 SQIVND (reference sequence). The CDR3 consists of 13 residues. As DNA, the CDR3 is TGTGCCAGTAGTATTTGGAGGAACACTGAAGCTTTCTTT. Translation: CASSIWRNTEAFF.

The chain has TRBV19 and TRBJ1-5; D gene unclear. Trimming cost V 7 bases and J 0 bases, with 13 bases left between them. Germline V gene sequence: CDR1 LNHDA, CDR2 SQIVND (reference sequence). CDR3 length equals 15 residues. CDR3 protein: CASTHRHLSNQPQHF. As DNA, the CDR3 is TGTGCCAGTACCCACCGACACCTTAGCAATCAGCCCCAGCATTTT.

The chain employs TRBV30 and TRBJ1-1; D gene ambiguous. Trimming left V 7 bases short and J 10 bases short, with 13 bases between. The CDR3 covers 10 residues. Germline V lookup: CDR1 GTSNPN, CDR2 SVGIG (reference sequence). CDR3 in amino acids: CAYGREVAFF. The CDR3 DNA follows: TGTGCCTATGGAAGGGAGGTAGCTTTCTTT. Combining the CDR3 with reference TRBV30 and TRBJ1-1 gives the whole variable domain SQTIHQWPATLVQPVGSPLSLECTVEGTSNPNLYWYRQAAGRGLQLLFYSVGIGQISSEVPQNLSASRPQDRQFILSSKKLLLSDSGFYLCAYGREVAFFGQGTRLTVV.

This clone is a singleton in its sample. This chain joins TRBV27 and TRBJ2-5; 11 nucleotides line up with TRBD2. V was clipped by 6 bases and J by 5 bases; unmatched bases: 8. CDR3 length equals 15 residues. Germline lookup yields CDR1 MNHEY and CDR2 SMNVEV (reference sequence). The CDR3 bases are TGTGCCAGCAGAGAAATAGCGGGAGGGCGGGAGACCCAGTACTTC. The encoded protein is CASREIAGGRETQYF.

This clone appeared a single time. This chain joins TRBV5-4 and TRBJ2-3; 12 bases agree with TRBD1. The CDR3 extends over 14 amino acids. In germline, CDR1 is SGHNT, CDR2 YYREEE (reference sequence). V dropped 8 bases and J dropped 5; count of bases not matched to a gene: 6. CDR3 protein: CARGTGGAVDTQYF. In nucleotides, the CDR3 is TGTGCCAGGGGGACAGGGGGCGCAGTAGATACGCAGTATTTT.

This clone has just a few counts. The V call is TRBV20-1, the J call TRBJ1-1; D remains ambiguous. This CDR3 has 10 amino acids. V gave up 0 bases and J gave up 9 bases, with 5 bases separating them. Germline CDR1 and CDR2: DFQATT and SNEGSKA (reference sequence). Here the CDR3 reads CSARDPKAFF. The CDR3 DNA is TGCAGTGCTAGAGATCCAAAAGCTTTCTTT.

CDR3 in amino acids: CASSQQGLNEKLFF. In nucleotides, the CDR3 is TGTGCCAGCAGTCAGCAGGGACTCAATGAAAAACTGTTTTTT. This chain joins TRBV27 and TRBJ1-4; TRBD1 might be the D (5 bases). The CDR3 contains 14 residues. Deletions cut 5 bases from V and 5 bases from J, with 12 bases between. Germline lookup yields CDR1 MNHEY and CDR2 SMNVEV (reference sequence).

The rearrangement links TRBV10-3 to TRBJ2-3, with 9 bases fitting TRBD2. Germline-derived CDR1 and CDR2 are ENHRY and SYGVKD. The J segment lost 6 bases and the V segment lost 4 bases, leaving 5 bases of the junction unmatched. This CDR3 has 14 amino acids. CDR3 loop: CAISVTSGGDTQYF. CDR3 nucleotide sequence: TGTGCCATCAGTGTGACTAGCGGAGGGGATACGCAGTATTTT.

This rearrangement joins TRBV21-1 to TRBJ1-5. TRBV21-1 is shown as a pseudogene. CDR3 length: 18 amino acids. The CDR3 region is CASSKALGPYDSNQPQHF. The CDR3 bases are TGTGCCAGCAGCAAAGCGCTAGGACCGTACGATAGCAATCAGCCCCAGCATTTT.

The chain carries TRBV7-2 and TRBJ2-3, with 8 bases fitting TRBD2. This CDR3 is 19 amino acids long. The V gene end was trimmed by 5 bases and the J gene end by 6 bases; junction bases not matched to a gene: 22. The germline V gene has CDR1 SGHTA and CDR2 FQGNSA. CDR3 region: CASSPPVQASGFAGDTQYF. CDR3 in DNA: TGTGCCAGCAGCCCCCCTGTCCAGGCTAGCGGGTTCGCGGGGGATACGCAGTATTTT.

This chain connects TRBV19 to TRBJ2-7; D gene ambiguous. The CDR3 is made up of 14 amino acids. V was clipped by 3 bases and J by 5 bases, with 14 bases between them. Per the germline V gene, CDR1 is LNHDA and CDR2 is SQIVND (reference sequence). Here the CDR3 DNA reads TGTGCCAGTAGTATGCGACAAGGGCGGAACGAGCAGTACTTC. It codes for CASSMRQGRNEQYF.